The rows below give T cell receptor beta chains drawn from one sample of a study of OX40 agonist ivuxolimab in advanced cancers. TCRdb's copy holds only in-frame clones and misses some; the assay was immunoSEQ multiplex PCR. In the table there are around 70,000 clones, 75% to 90% of which are singletons. The starting material was CD4+ or CD8+ T cells sorted from blood, obtained in a trial of the OX40 agonist ivuxolimab. These receptors all come from an adult with an advanced solid tumor such as melanoma, head and neck, liver or kidney cancer. Each CDR3 is given with its conserved first and last residue. The D gene is left open where the match is weak. Some rows have no size entry. The others give once, few or many, or a class for an expanded clone.

V gene,clone size,D gene,J gene,CDR3 DNA,CDR3 protein
TRBV21-1,once,-,TRBJ1-4,TGTGCCAGCAGAATGCGCATAGACAAGGTGCATAATGAAAAACTGTTTTTT,CASRMRIDKVHNEKLFF
TRBV6-6,-,-,TRBJ2-7,TGTGCCAGCAGTTACCTCTCCACAATTCGCTCCTACGAGCAGTACTTC,CASSYLSTIRSYEQYF
TRBV5-6,-,TRBD2,TRBJ2-3,TGTGCCAGCAGCTTTATCCTGGGACTAGGCACAGATACGCAGTATTTT,CASSFILGLGTDTQYF
TRBV5-1,once,-,TRBJ2-2,TGCGCCAGCAGGATCGCTAGTTACACCGGGGAGCTGTTTTTT,CASRIASYTGELFF
TRBV5-1,many,TRBD1,TRBJ2-3,TGCGCCAGCAGCGAAAGACAGGGAACAGATACGCAGTATTTT,CASSERQGTDTQYF
TRBV5-8,-,TRBD1,TRBJ2-7,TGTGCCAGCAGCCAAGCTTGGAATATCATCGACAGGGGCCACGAGCAGTACTTC,CASSQAWNIIDRGHEQYF
TRBV4-1,-,-,TRBJ2-1,TGCGCCAGCAGCCAAAGAGCTTTAAAAACCGGGACCGCAGACAATGAGCAGTTCTTC,CASSQRALKTGTADNEQFF
TRBV4-1,-,TRBD2,TRBJ2-2,TGCGCCAGCAGCCAAAAGGTAGCGGGAGTTAACACCGGGGAGCTGTTTTTT,CASSQKVAGVNTGELFF
TRBV10-1,-,-,TRBJ2-2,TGCGCCAGCAGTGAGTCGGGATGGGGGACCGGGGAGCTGTTTTTT,CASSESGWGTGELFF
TRBV28,-,-,TRBJ2-7,TGTGCCAGCTGTACTTTCGAGAGGGAGCAGTACTTC,CASCTFEREQYF
TRBV27,-,TRBD2,TRBJ2-7,TGTGCCAGCAGTCTTCCAGCGGGAGTCCCCTACGAGCAGTACTTC,CASSLPAGVPYEQYF
TRBV7-8,-,TRBD1,TRBJ2-7,TGTGCCAGCAGCTTGCGACAGGGTATGGAGCAGTACTTC,CASSLRQGMEQYF
TRBV28,-,TRBD1,TRBJ1-4,TGTGCCGCGGGTACAGGGGGTAGTGAAAAACTGTTTTTT,CAAGTGGSEKLFF
TRBV10-3,-,TRBD1,TRBJ1-2,TGTGCCATCAGTGGCCGGGACAGGACCTTGGGCGGCTACACCTTC,CAISGRDRTLGGYTF
TRBV5-1,-,-,TRBJ2-1,TGCGCCAGCAGCTCACAAGGAGGCGATGAGCAGTTCTTC,CASSSQGGDEQFF
TRBV6-6,-,-,TRBJ2-1,TGTGCCAGCAGTTACCCAGAAGAATTTGGCGATGAGCAGTTCTTC,CASSYPEEFGDEQFF
TRBV7-2,-,-,TRBJ2-5,TGTGCCAGCAGCTCTTGGACCTCCCGGGAGACCCAGTACTTC,CASSSWTSRETQYF
TRBV29-1,-,TRBD2,TRBJ2-7,TGCAGCGTTGAAGATTTGGGAGGGGCCTACGAGCAGTACTTC,CSVEDLGGAYEQYF
TRBV7-2,-,-,TRBJ1-2,TGTGCCAGCAGCAGTGGGGGGCTACGGGATTATGGCTACACCTTC,CASSSGGLRDYGYTF
TRBV5-4,-,-,TRBJ2-5,TGTGCCAGCAGCTTGAGTACAGGTTCCCAAGAGACCCAGTACTTC,CASSLSTGSQETQYF
TRBV7-3,-,-,TRBJ1-2,TGTGCCAGCAGCTTACTGTTTGGAGGGGGCTATGGCTACACCTTC,CASSLLFGGGYGYTF
TRBV5-4,once,TRBD2,TRBJ2-7,TGTGCCAGCAGCCAAAAAGGTGTTAGCGGGAGAAACGAGCAGTACTTC,CASSQKGVSGRNEQYF
TRBV6-6,-,-,TRBJ2-6,TGTGCCAGCAGTCTGGCGGGTGGGGCCAACGTCCTGACTTTC,CASSLAGGANVLTF
TRBV27,-,-,TRBJ2-3,TGTGCCAGCAGTTTATTTGGGGGGAGGGGGATAACGAGTACAGATACGCAGTATTTT,CASSLFGGRGITSTDTQYF
TRBV4-1,-,-,TRBJ2-7,TGCGCCAGCAGCCAAGCTCCCGTTAGTGGCTACGAGCAGTACTTC,CASSQAPVSGYEQYF
TRBV29-1,-,-,TRBJ1-1,TGCAGCGTTCAATTAAGGGTGTCGCGCACTGAAGCTTTCTTT,CSVQLRVSRTEAFF
TRBV5-1,-,-,TRBJ2-2,TGCGCCAGCAGCACCCAGGGTAACGGGGAGCTGTTTTTT,CASSTQGNGELFF
TRBV18,-,TRBD2,TRBJ2-3,TGTGCCAGCTCAAAGGCGGCGGCGGGAGTAGATACGCAGTATTTT,CASSKAAAGVDTQYF
TRBV7-9,-,TRBD2,TRBJ2-1,TGTGCCAGCAGCTCAAGACTAGCGGGAGTTGTTCTAACCTTTAATGAGCAGTTCTTC,CASSSRLAGVVLTFNEQFF
TRBV28,-,TRBD2,TRBJ2-7,TGTGCCAGCAGTTTATTACAAAGCGGGAGGGCGGGCTACGAGCAGTACTTC,CASSLLQSGRAGYEQYF
TRBV7-6,-,-,TRBJ2-1,TGTGCCAGCAGCTTAGTAGGTAGCGGACCTCAGGCCAATGAGCAGTTCTTC,CASSLVGSGPQANEQFF
TRBV29-1,few,-,TRBJ1-4,TGCAGCGTTCGAGACAGGAATGAAAAACTGTTTTTT,CSVRDRNEKLFF
TRBV7-2,-,TRBD2,TRBJ2-3,TGTGCCAGCAGTCCCCCGGGACTAGCGGGAGCGGGCGCAGATACGCAGTATTTT,CASSPPGLAGAGADTQYF
TRBV28,-,TRBD2,TRBJ2-1,TGTGCCAGCAGCGCCATGGGACTAGCGGCCCTCTACAATGAGCAGTTCTTC,CASSAMGLAALYNEQFF
TRBV5-1,-,-,TRBJ2-1,TGCGCCAGCAGCTTGTACGAGGAGCAGTTCTTC,CASSLYEEQFF
TRBV19,-,-,TRBJ2-1,TGTGCCAGTGGTGAGGGGAATGAGCAGTTCTTC,CASGEGNEQFF
TRBV5-1,-,TRBD2,TRBJ2-1,TGCGCCAGCCTTTCCGGGACTAGCGGTTACAATGAGCAGTTCTTC,CASLSGTSGYNEQFF
TRBV5-1,-,-,TRBJ2-5,TGCGCCAGCAGCCTCGGCCCAGGGGGAGGAGAGACCCAGTACTTC,CASSLGPGGGETQYF
TRBV28,-,-,TRBJ2-3,TGTGCCAGCAGGAAACAGGGAACAGATACGCAGTATTTT,CASRKQGTDTQYF
TRBV28,-,-,TRBJ2-6,TGTGCCAGCAGTAGCCTCGGTTGGAACTCTGGGGCCAACGTCCTGACTTTC,CASSSLGWNSGANVLTF
TRBV7-9,-,-,TRBJ2-2,TGTGCCAGCAGTTCACAGGGAGGGGAGCTGTTTTTT,CASSSQGGELFF
TRBV6-5,-,-,TRBJ2-1,TGTGCCAGCAGTTACAGGGGTCAGGGAGGCGATGAGCAGTTCTTC,CASSYRGQGGDEQFF
TRBV11-2,-,-,TRBJ1-3,TGTGCCAGCAGCCTCTTGGGGGGGCGCACTGGAAACACCATATATTTT,CASSLLGGRTGNTIYF
TRBV7-3,-,-,TRBJ1-2,TGTGCCAGCAGCCCATCAACAGGGAATGGCTACACCTTC,CASSPSTGNGYTF
TRBV5-1,-,-,TRBJ2-7,TGCGCCAGCAGCTTGGGGGAAAGGGACTACGAGCAGTACTTC,CASSLGERDYEQYF
TRBV19,-,-,TRBJ1-5,TGTGCCAGTAGTATCCGGGGAGGTGATCAGCCCCAGCATTTT,CASSIRGGDQPQHF
TRBV4-2,-,TRBD2,TRBJ2-1,TGTGCCAGCAGCCCCGGGGGACTAGCCTACAATGAGCAGTTCTTC,CASSPGGLAYNEQFF
TRBV18,-,-,TRBJ1-2,TGTGCCAGCTCCCCTGGGACTCGCTCTAACTATGGCTACACCTTC,CASSPGTRSNYGYTF
TRBV5-5,-,TRBD1,TRBJ2-7,TGTGCCAGCAGCTTGACAGGGGCGGCCTCCTACGAGCAGTACTTC,CASSLTGAASYEQYF
TRBV28,-,TRBD2,TRBJ2-3,TGTGCCAGCAGTATACGGGGGGGCGGGACAGATACGCAGTATTTT,CASSIRGGGTDTQYF
TRBV25-1,-,-,TRBJ1-1,TGTGCCAGCAGTAAATTCTGGGAAACTGAAGCTTTCTTT,CASSKFWETEAFF
TRBV7-9,-,TRBD2,TRBJ2-1,TGTGCCAGCAGCCTGGGACTAGCGGGGAACAATGAGCAGTTCTTC,CASSLGLAGNNEQFF
TRBV9,-,TRBD2,TRBJ2-3,TGTGCCAGCAGCTTCGGGACTAGAGACACAGATACGCAGTATTTT,CASSFGTRDTDTQYF
TRBV16,-,TRBD1,TRBJ2-1,TGTGCCAGCAGCCAATACTCGACAGGGGGGAATGAGCAGTTCTTC,CASSQYSTGGNEQFF
TRBV29-1,-,-,TRBJ2-3,TGCAGCGTTGCAGGCACAGATACGCAGTATTTT,CSVAGTDTQYF
TRBV9,-,TRBD2,TRBJ2-3,TGTGCCAGCTCTCTCGAGGGACTAAATACGCAGTATTTT,CASSLEGLNTQYF
TRBV9,-,-,TRBJ2-1,TGTGCCAGCAGCGTAGACCCGGGAACTTACTACAATGAGCAGTTCTTC,CASSVDPGTYYNEQFF
TRBV27,-,-,TRBJ2-1,TGTGCCAGCAGTCTACCTTTCACGGCCTACAATGAGCAGTTCTTC,CASSLPFTAYNEQFF
TRBV5-4,-,TRBD2,TRBJ2-3,TGTGCCAGCAGCCCTGGGGGAGCGGGAGGAGATACGCAGTATTTT,CASSPGGAGGDTQYF